This TCR beta chain was observed in a study of blood T cell repertoires in COVID-19. Germline V gene data show CDR1 as SGHTA and CDR2 as FQGNSA. J was trimmed by 2 bases and V by 6 bases; bases with no gene match: 4. CDR3 size: 13 residues. Only in-frame clones appear in the TCRdb table, and some are missing; sequencing was by immunoSEQ multiplex PCR. The sample includes approximately 56,000 clones, around 80% seen only once; the top ten take roughly 29%. The J gene is TRBJ2-7, the V gene TRBV7-2; 7 nucleotides align to TRBD2. The origin of this receptor is a woman aged 80 or over with COVID-19, enrolled during active disease. Material for sequencing was peripheral blood. CDR3 sequence (DNA): TGTGCCAGCAGGAAGAGCGGGGCCTACGAGCAGTACTTC. Translated, it gives CASRKSGAYEQYF.